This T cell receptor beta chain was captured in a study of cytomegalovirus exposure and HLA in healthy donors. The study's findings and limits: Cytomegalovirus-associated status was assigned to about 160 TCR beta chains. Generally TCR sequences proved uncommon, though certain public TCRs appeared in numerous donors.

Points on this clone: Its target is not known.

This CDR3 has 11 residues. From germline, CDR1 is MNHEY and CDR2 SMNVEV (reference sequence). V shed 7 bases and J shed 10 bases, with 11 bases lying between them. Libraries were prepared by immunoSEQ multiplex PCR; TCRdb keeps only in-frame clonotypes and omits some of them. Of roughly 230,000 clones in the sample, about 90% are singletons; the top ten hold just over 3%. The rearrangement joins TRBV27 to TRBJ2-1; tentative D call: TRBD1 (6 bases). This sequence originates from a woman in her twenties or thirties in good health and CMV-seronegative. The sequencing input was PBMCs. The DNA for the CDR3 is TGTGCCAGCACCACCGGGACAGAGCAGTTCTTC. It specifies CASTTGTEQFF.